The subject of this entry is one T cell receptor beta chain. Its antigen is not known. With a much larger clone just one base away, this may be a read error. CDR1 is KGHDR and CDR2 is SFDVKD in the germline V gene. The CDR3 sequence is 12 residues long. TCRdb independently ran MiXCR on the reads; one entry per CDR3 protein. This table has 500,000 to 600,000 distinct CDR3 sequences, 16% appearing once. This entry belongs to a study of T cell repertoires in cytomegalovirus infection. Across the whole study: Through public TCR beta signatures, both CMV infection and matching HLA type were indicated. Study conclusions and caveats: Frequencies of public TCR beta families were cumulated, and this identified carriers of CMV plus the relevant HLA. The ex vivo response was dominated by HLA-C-restricted CMV-specific TCR beta clonotypes.

The chain links TRBV24-1 to TRBJ2-1; D is unresolved. The clonotype originates from a human donor in good health (CMV status not recorded). Some clones in this sample may be carry-over from other donors' samples. The sample consisted of CD8+ T cells from PBMCs. The CDR3 protein is CAASDLDNEQFF. The CDR3 DNA is TGTGCCGCCAGTGATTTGGACAATGAGCAGTTCTTC.